The source of this TCR beta chain is a study of PD-1 blockade in classical Hodgkin lymphoma. Time point denoted: cycle 4 day 1 (C4D1), after more than five weeks of nivolumab. Every patient relapsed after autologous stem cell transplantation, and brentuximab vedotin exposure varied. When best responses were assessed, they were complete response, partial response or progressive disease. As for this clone: Its antigen is still unknown.

Study results and caveats: Nivolumab starters within 1 year of ASCT were excluded. Newly diagnosed patients had baseline TCR diversity that was reportedly lower than that of healthy donors. By cycle point C4D1, TCR diversity had risen significantly in CD4+ cells (but not CD8+ cells).

The CDR3 covers 16 residues. V gave up 2 bases and J gave up 6 bases; unmatched junction bases: 4. CDR1 and CDR2 from the germline V gene are SGHVS and FQNEAQ. Using immunoSEQ multiplex PCR, the repertoire was profiled, and TCRdb retains in-frame clones only, with some absent. The table shows roughly 90,000 clones, with 83% occurring only once. Source: peripheral blood mononuclear cells (PBMCs), taken before the fourth cycle of nivolumab. V usage is TRBV7-8 and J usage is TRBJ2-2; 12 nucleotides line up with TRBD2. The clonotype was recovered from a human donor with classical Hodgkin lymphoma. The CDR3 nucleotides read TGTGCCAGCAGCTTATTGACTAGCGGGAGTGCCGGGGAGCTGTTTTTT. Its protein product is CASSLLTSGSAGELFF.